Presented here are 18 T cell receptor beta chains from one specimen sequenced in a study of glioma-infiltrating T cells. The iRepertoire nested amplicon-rescue multiplex PCR amplified TCR alpha and beta CDR3s from RNA. Via MiXCR, TCRdb re-called the multiplex PCR reads, giving one row per CDR3 protein. The sample consists of 90,000 or so distinct CDR3 sequences, about 40% of them appearing once. Material: glioma tissue, nonneoplastic brain tissue, or PBMCs (not recorded which). The receptors were gathered from a human donor with low-grade glioma or glioblastoma, undergoing nonglioma brain surgery, or in good health (not recorded which).

On this clonotype itself: An end of the junction differs from the germline gene, which may be a read error. The V gene is TRBV13, the J gene TRBJ1-5; no firm D call. This CDR3 contains 13 residues. Germline CDR1 PRHDT, CDR2 FYEKMQ (reference sequence). The CDR3 bases are TGTGCCAGCAGCCCAACGGGGAATCAGCCCCAGCGTTTT. Translated: CASSPTGNQPQRF.

This clonotype was detected ten times or more. This chain links TRBV20-1 with TRBJ2-3; TRBD2 matches 10 bases. After removal of 4 bases from V and 10 bases from J, the junction contained 17 bases not matched to a gene. Germline CDR1 is DFQATT and CDR2 is SNEGSKA (reference sequence). CDR3 size: 16 residues. The CDR3 nucleotides are TGCAGTGCTACAAAGACTCTCCTAGCGGGGGCAACATCGCAGTATTTT. The encoded protein is CSATKTLLAGATSQYF.

This clonotype was observed at least ten times. The genes are TRBV20-1 and TRBJ1-1; TRBD1 matches at 7 bases. CDR3 length: 11 amino acids. Germline CDR1 DFQATT, CDR2 SNEGSKA (reference sequence). V lost 6 bases, J lost 5 bases, and 3 bases stayed unmatched. This CDR3 reads CSAQGQTEAFF. In nucleotides, the CDR3 is TGCAGTGCCCAGGGACAGACTGAAGCTTTCTTT.

This clonotype has a count of ten or more. CDR3 nucleotide sequence: TGTGCCACCAGCAGAGGGTCGGGGGCAGGAAGCAATCAGCCCCAGCATTTT. Translated: CATSRGSGAGSNQPQHF. The chain links TRBV15 to TRBJ1-5; weak D call: TRBD1 (6 bases). Per germline, CDR1 LNHNV and CDR2 YYDKDF (reference sequence). V lost 1 base, J lost 1 base, and 14 bases lay in between. The CDR3 runs 17 residues.

This clonotype was counted ten times or more. The V call is TRBV19, the J call TRBJ2-2; either TRBD1 or TRBD2 may fit D (6 bases each). Germline values: CDR1 LNHDA, CDR2 SQIVND (reference sequence). V was cut by 6 bases and J by 0 bases, with 14 bases left in between. The CDR3 has 16 residues. The CDR3 sequence is CASSSLGGPNTGELFF. CDR3 coding DNA: TGTGCCAGTAGCTCTCTGGGGGGCCCGAACACCGGGGAGCTGTTTTTT.

Only a few counts were recorded for this clonotype. The chain has TRBV18 and TRBJ2-5; D is undetermined. Germline V gene lookup returns CDR1 KGHSH and CDR2 LQKENI. CDR3 size: 16 residues. The V end lost 6 bases, the J end lost 4 bases, and 21 bases lay between the germline ends. CDR3 protein: CASSLMGDLRGETQYF. The CDR3 DNA reads as TGTGCCAGCTCCCTAATGGGCGACTTACGCGGAGAGACCCAGTACTTC.

This clonotype showed up many times. The rearrangement links TRBV7-8 to TRBJ2-2; D is ambiguous. This CDR3 has 14 residues. V lost 1 base to trimming and J lost 6 bases, with 9 bases between them. The germline V gene encodes CDR1 SGHVS and CDR2 FQNEAQ. The CDR3: CASSLGPPSGELFF. Here the CDR3 DNA reads TGTGCCAGCAGCTTAGGGCCCCCGTCCGGGGAGCTGTTTTTT.

In its sample, this clonotype was seen a few times. The rearrangement joins TRBV9 to TRBJ2-7, with 10 bases identical to TRBD2. The germline gives CDR1 SGDLS, CDR2 YYNGEE. This CDR3 comprises 15 residues. Unmatched junction bases numbered 5, after V lost 4 bases and J lost 1 base. Written as DNA, the CDR3 is TGTGCCAGCAGCCCGAGACTAGCGGGTTCCTACGAGCAGTACTTC. Translated: CASSPRLAGSYEQYF.

Many counts were recorded for this clonotype. The chain couples TRBV5-4 to TRBJ2-1; 7 bases fit TRBD2. In germline, CDR1 is SGHNT, CDR2 YYREEE (reference sequence). V was clipped by 2 bases and J by 5 bases; unmatched bases: 4. This CDR3 contains 14 residues. The CDR3 nucleotides are TGTGCCAGCAGCTTCGGGCTAGCGGACAATGAGCAGTTCTTC. Its translation is CASSFGLADNEQFF.

This clonotype was counted at least ten times. The rearrangement uses TRBV7-9 and TRBJ2-5; D may be TRBD1 (5 bases). V was clipped by 0 bases and J by 3 bases, with 11 bases between them. Germline loops: CDR1 SEHNR, CDR2 FQNEAQ (reference sequence). CDR3 size: 15 residues. CDR3 DNA: TGTGCCAGCAGCTTAGCAACAGGCGTGAAAGAGACCCAGTACTTC. Translating gives CASSLATGVKETQYF.

This rearrangement joins TRBV4-1 to TRBJ2-3, with TRBD2 matching over 8 bases. CDR1 is MGHRA and CDR2 is YSYEKL in the germline V gene. Losses at the gene ends were 0 bases for V and 3 bases for J; bases not matched to a gene: 5. CDR3 length equals 16 residues. This CDR3 is CASSQEAGVTTDTQYF. In DNA form, the CDR3 reads TGCGCCAGCAGCCAAGAAGCGGGGGTGACAACAGATACGCAGTATTTT.

In its sample, this clonotype was seen many times. V and J are TRBV6-2 or TRBV6-3 and TRBJ2-7, with 9 bases identical to TRBD1. This CDR3 has 15 amino acids. Trimming cost V 6 bases and J 3 bases; bases outside gene matches: 9. Germline V CDR1 and CDR2: MNHEY, SVGEGT. The CDR3 DNA is TGTGCCAGCAGCCAACTGCCGGGACAGGGCTACGAGCAGTACTTC. Translating gives CASSQLPGQGYEQYF.

Regarding this clonotype: With a much larger clone just one base away, this may be a read error. The rearrangement links TRBV18 to TRBJ2-7; TRBD1 aligns across 8 bases. Germline V lookup: CDR1 KGHSH, CDR2 LQKENI. The CDR3 spans 19 residues. V lost 3 bases, J lost 3 bases, and 19 bases stayed unmatched. This chain's CDR3 is CASSPDLWGTGTIVYEQYF. DNA of the CDR3: TGTGCCAGCTCACCGGATCTTTGGGGGACAGGTACAATTGTCTACGAGCAGTACTTC.

In its sample, this clonotype was seen a few times. This chain connects TRBV29-1 to TRBJ2-7; D is tentatively TRBD1 or TRBD2 (5 bases each). V lost 8 bases and J lost 6, with 20 bases in between. The CDR3 length is 13 residues. From germline, CDR1 is SQVTM and CDR2 ANQGSEA. CDR3 residues: CSSRRGPEGEQYF. The DNA of the CDR3 is TGCAGCAGTAGAAGGGGACCTGAAGGCGAGCAGTACTTC.

The chain is built from TRBV6-1 and TRBJ1-1; 8 bases fit TRBD1. This CDR3 has 14 amino acids. The V segment lost 6 bases and the J segment 6 bases; nucleotides outside the gene matches: 9. Germline CDR1 is MNHNS and CDR2 is SASEGT. CDR3 in DNA: TGTGCCAGCAGCCTACGGACAGGGACGGCTGAAGCTTTCTTT. Translated: CASSLRTGTAEAFF.

This clonotype was observed at least ten times. CDR3 loop: CASSVAGYNEQFF. The CDR3 coding sequence is TGTGCCAGCAGCGTAGCGGGGTACAATGAGCAGTTCTTC. This sequence joins TRBV9 and TRBJ2-1; D may be TRBD2 (5 bases). Trimming left V 0 bases short and J 4 bases short, with 5 bases between. Per the germline V gene, CDR1 is SGDLS and CDR2 is YYNGEE. CDR3 size: 13 residues.

This clonotype was observed a few times. The rearrangement joins TRBV11-2 to TRBJ2-4, with 8 nucleotides matching TRBD2. CDR1 and CDR2 from the germline V gene are SGHAT and FQNNGV. V trimming: 3 bases; J trimming: 3 bases; junction bases outside the gene matches: 10. The CDR3 spans 17 residues. In DNA, the CDR3 is TGTGCCAGCAGCTTTCGGGGGGGAGTACGGGGCAAAAACATTCAGTACTTC. The encoded protein is CASSFRGGVRGKNIQYF.

The sample holds many counts of this clonotype. The chain combines TRBV6-2 or TRBV6-3 with TRBJ2-5; maybe TRBD2 (5 bases). Germline CDR1 and CDR2: MNHEY and SVGEGT. Trimming took 5 bases from V and 5 from J, leaving 12 bases between them. CDR3 length: 13 amino acids. This chain's CDR3 is CASSGELEETQYF. The CDR3 nucleotides read TGTGCCAGCAGTGGGGAGTTAGAGGAGACCCAGTACTTC.